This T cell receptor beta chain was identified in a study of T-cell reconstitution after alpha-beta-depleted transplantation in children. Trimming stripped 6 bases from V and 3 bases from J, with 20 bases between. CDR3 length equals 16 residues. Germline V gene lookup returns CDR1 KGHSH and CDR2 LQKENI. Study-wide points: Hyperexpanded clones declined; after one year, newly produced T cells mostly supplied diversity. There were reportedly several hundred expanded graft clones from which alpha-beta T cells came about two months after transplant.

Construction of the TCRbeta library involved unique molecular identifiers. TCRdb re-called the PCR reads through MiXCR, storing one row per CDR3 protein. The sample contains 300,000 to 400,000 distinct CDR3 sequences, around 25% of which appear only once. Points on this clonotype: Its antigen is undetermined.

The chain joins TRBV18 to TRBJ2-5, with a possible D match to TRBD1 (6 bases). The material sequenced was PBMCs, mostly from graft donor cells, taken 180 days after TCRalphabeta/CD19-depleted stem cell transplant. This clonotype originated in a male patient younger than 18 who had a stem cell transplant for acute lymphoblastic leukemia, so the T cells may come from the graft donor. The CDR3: CASSLIPGVDKETQYF. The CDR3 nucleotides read TGTGCCAGCTCTCTGATCCCAGGGGTGGACAAAGAGACCCAGTACTTC.